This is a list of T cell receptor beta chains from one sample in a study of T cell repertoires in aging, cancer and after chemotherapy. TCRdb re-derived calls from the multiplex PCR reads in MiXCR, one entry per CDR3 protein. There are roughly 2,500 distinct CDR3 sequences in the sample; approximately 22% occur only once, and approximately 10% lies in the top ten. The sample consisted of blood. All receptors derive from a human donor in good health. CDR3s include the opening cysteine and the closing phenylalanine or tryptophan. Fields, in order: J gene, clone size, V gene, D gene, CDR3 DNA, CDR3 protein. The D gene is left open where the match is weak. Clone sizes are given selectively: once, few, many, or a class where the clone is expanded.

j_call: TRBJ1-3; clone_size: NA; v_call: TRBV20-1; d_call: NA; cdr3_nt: TGCAGTGCTAGAAACGGAAACACCATATATTTT; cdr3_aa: CSARNGNTIYF
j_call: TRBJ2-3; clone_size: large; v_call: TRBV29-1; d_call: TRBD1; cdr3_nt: TGCAGCACCGACGGACAGGGGGGCACAGATACGCAGTATTTT; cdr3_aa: CSTDGQGGTDTQYF